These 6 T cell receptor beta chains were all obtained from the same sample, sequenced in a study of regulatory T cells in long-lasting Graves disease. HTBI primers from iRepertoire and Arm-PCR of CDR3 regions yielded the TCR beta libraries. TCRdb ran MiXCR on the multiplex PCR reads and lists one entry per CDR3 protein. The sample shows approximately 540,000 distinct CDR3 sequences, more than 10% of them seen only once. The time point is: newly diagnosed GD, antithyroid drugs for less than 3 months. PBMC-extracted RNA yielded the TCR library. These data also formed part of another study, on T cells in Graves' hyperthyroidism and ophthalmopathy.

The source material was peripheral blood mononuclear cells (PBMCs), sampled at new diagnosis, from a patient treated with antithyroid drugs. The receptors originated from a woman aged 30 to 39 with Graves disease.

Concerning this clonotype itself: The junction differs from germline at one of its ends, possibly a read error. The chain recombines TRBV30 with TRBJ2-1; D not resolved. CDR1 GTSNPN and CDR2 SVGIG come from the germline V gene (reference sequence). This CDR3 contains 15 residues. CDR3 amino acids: CVWSTDLNSYNEQFF. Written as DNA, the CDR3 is TGTGTCTGGAGTACGGACCTAAACTCCTACAATGAGCAGTTCTTC. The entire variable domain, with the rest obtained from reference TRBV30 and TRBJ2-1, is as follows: SQTIHQWPATLVQPVGSPLSLECTVEGTSNPNLYWYRQAAGRGLQLLFYSVGIGQISSEVPQNLSASRPQDRQFILSSKKLLLSDSGFYLCVWSTDLNSYNEQFFGPGTRLTVL.

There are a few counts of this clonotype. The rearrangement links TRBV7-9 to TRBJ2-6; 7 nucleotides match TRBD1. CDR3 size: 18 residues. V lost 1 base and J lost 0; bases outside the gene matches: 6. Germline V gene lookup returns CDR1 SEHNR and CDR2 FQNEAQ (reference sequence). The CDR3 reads CASSLVRTGISGANVLTF. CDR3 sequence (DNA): TGTGCCAGCAGCTTAGTAAGGACAGGTATCTCTGGGGCCAACGTCCTGACTTTC.

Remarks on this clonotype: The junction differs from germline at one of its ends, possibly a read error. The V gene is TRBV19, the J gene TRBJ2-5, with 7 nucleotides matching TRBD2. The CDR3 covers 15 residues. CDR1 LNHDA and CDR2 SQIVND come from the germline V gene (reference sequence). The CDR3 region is CASSRGRAPQETKYF. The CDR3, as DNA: TGTGCCAGTAGTAGGGGGAGGGCACCACAAGAGACCAAGTACTTC.

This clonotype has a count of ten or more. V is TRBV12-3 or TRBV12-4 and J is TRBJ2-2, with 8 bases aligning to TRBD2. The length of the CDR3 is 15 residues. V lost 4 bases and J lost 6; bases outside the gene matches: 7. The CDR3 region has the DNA TGTGCCAGCAGTTCGGGGACTAGAGAGGCCGGGGAGCTGTTTTTT. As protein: CASSSGTREAGELFF.

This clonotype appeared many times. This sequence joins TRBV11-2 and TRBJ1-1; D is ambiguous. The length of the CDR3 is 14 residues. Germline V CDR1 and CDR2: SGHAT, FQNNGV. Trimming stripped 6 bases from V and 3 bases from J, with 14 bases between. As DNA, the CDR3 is TGTGCCAGCAGGTTACGGAGGCGGGACACTGAAGCTTTCTTT. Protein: CASRLRRRDTEAFF.

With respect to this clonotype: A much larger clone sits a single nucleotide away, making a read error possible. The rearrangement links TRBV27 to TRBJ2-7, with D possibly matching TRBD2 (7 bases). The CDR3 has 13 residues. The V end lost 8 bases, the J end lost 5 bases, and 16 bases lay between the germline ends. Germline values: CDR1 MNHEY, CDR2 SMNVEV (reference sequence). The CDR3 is CASGGGSVHEQYF. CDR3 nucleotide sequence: TGTGCCAGCGGGGGCGGGAGCGTGCACGAGCAGTACTTC.